This TCR beta chain was obtained from a study of sequential checkpoint blockade in melanoma. Across the whole study: TCRβ was sequenced from DNA of about 96 pretreatment tumors. Over 20 patients had matched tumor biopsies before treatment and at week 13 after nivolumab or ipilimumab alone. Overall study findings and caveats: PD-L1 staining and CD8+ counts, not mutational load, tracked tumor T-cell clonality.

The sample's treatment: randomized to nivolumab then ipilimumab (arm A) or the reverse (arm B). Sample share makes this clone medium-sized. Its antigen is undetermined. Germline-derived CDR1 and CDR2 are SGHNT and YENEEA. Trimming cost V 5 bases and J 6 bases, with 19 bases left between them. The CDR3 extends over 16 amino acids. Clones were sequenced by immunoSEQ multiplex PCR, and TCRdb holds only the in-frame ones, with some missing. The sample consists of about 3,800 clones, roughly 23% of them appearing once. Sample: tumor tissue (inferred from file names), taken from a patient given nivolumab and ipilimumab in sequence. The source is a human donor with melanoma. V and J are TRBV11-3 and TRBJ2-2; D is undetermined. CDR3 sequence reads: CASSRTGPSVPGELFF. For the CDR3, the DNA is TGTGCCAGCAGCCGGACCGGGCCTAGTGTACCCGGGGAGCTGTTTTTT.